These T cell receptor beta chains were read from a single sample in a study of OX40 agonist ivuxolimab in advanced cancers. Using immunoSEQ multiplex PCR, the repertoire was profiled, and TCRdb retains in-frame clones only, with some absent. This repertoire shows about 77,000 clones, 85% found once; its top ten account for 0.55% to 0.7%. The sample was CD4+ or CD8+ T cells sorted from blood, taken in a trial of the OX40 agonist ivuxolimab. The receptors derive from an adult with an advanced solid tumor such as melanoma, head and neck, liver or kidney cancer. CDR3s leave out the opening cysteine and the closing phenylalanine or tryptophan. Fields, in order: D gene, J gene, V gene, clone size, CDR3 protein. The D gene is left open where the match is weak. Only part of the rows carry a size: once, few, many, or a class if the clone is expanded.

.,TRBJ2-7,TRBV6-5,.,ASRGTGFHEQY
.,TRBJ2-1,TRBV7-3,few,ASSSTSGVGWNEQF
.,TRBJ1-2,TRBV19,.,ASSNGQNYGYT
TRBD2,TRBJ2-3,TRBV5-6,.,ASSRTSGGAPDTQY
TRBD1,TRBJ2-7,TRBV5-1,.,ASSPTGDPYEQY
.,TRBJ2-5,TRBV30,.,AWSRGTTETQY
.,TRBJ2-7,TRBV9,.,ASSKTGQYEQY
TRBD2,TRBJ2-1,TRBV18,.,ASSPRTSGGAGNEQF
TRBD1,TRBJ1-2,TRBV4-2,.,ATKGTAANYGYT
.,TRBJ1-2,TRBV30,.,AWSPTGSVFNGYT
.,TRBJ1-4,TRBV19,.,ASSILRQGGEKLF
TRBD2,TRBJ2-1,TRBV7-2,.,ASSLLGGSYNEQF
.,TRBJ1-2,TRBV7-9,.,ASSLERGRGIYGYT
.,TRBJ2-7,TRBV6-9,.,ASSPRTGVGYEQY
.,TRBJ2-2,TRBV9,.,ASSVGPTGGELF
.,TRBJ1-1,TRBV19,once,ASSEPNTEAF
TRBD1,TRBJ1-1,TRBV5-1,.,ASSLQGANTEAF
.,TRBJ1-1,TRBV6-5,.,ASSYYLGGDTEAF
.,TRBJ2-3,TRBV29-1,.,SVDSESTDTQY
.,TRBJ1-3,TRBV5-8,.,ASSQGRGSGNTIY
.,TRBJ1-1,TRBV18,few,ASSALESNTEAF
TRBD1,TRBJ1-5,TRBV19,.,ASSIDRANQPQH
.,TRBJ2-5,TRBV5-1,.,ASSLVQGQQTQY
TRBD1,TRBJ2-1,TRBV7-3,once,ASSTTETGSGEQF
.,TRBJ2-1,TRBV15,.,ATSRDRLDEREQF
TRBD1,TRBJ1-1,TRBV6-6,.,ASSPHIGQVEAF
.,TRBJ2-3,TRBV6-6,.,ASTTAADTQY
.,TRBJ1-1,TRBV19,.,ASSLLELNTEAF
TRBD1,TRBJ1-2,TRBV7-2,.,ASSLGTGGDYGYT
.,TRBJ1-5,TRBV29-1,.,SVSLGNQPQH
.,TRBJ1-2,TRBV5-1,.,ASSPGGNYGYT
TRBD2,TRBJ2-5,TRBV6-5,once,ASSSPAGPTKETQY
.,TRBJ1-6,TRBV10-3,.,AISEEGLGSPLH
TRBD1,TRBJ2-1,TRBV10-3,.,AISDRGRSIFISYNEQF
.,TRBJ1-2,TRBV6-5,.,ASRGEGYT
TRBD2,TRBJ2-5,TRBV18,.,ASSPPGLAPAQTQY
.,TRBJ2-4,TRBV27,.,ASSLRDRYDIQY
.,TRBJ2-7,TRBV5-3,.,ASSLKPGYEQY
.,TRBJ1-5,TRBV19,.,ASSLNRDSNQPQH
.,TRBJ2-3,TRBV23-1,.,ASSPSGISDTQY
.,TRBJ1-2,TRBV29-1,few,SYMEGLEVR
.,TRBJ2-2,TRBV30,.,AWSVNGELF
.,TRBJ2-5,TRBV4-2,.,ASSRERLGETQY
.,TRBJ2-3,TRBV19,.,ASIAGDTDTQY
TRBD1,TRBJ1-2,TRBV5-4,.,ASSPTATGNYGYT
.,TRBJ1-2,TRBV6-1,.,ACRPSDRPSGYT